Below, 18 T cell receptor beta chains from the same sample are listed, as sequenced in a study of cytomegalovirus exposure and HLA in healthy donors. The study ran its PCR with 60 Vbeta and 13 Jbeta primers. The method was immunoSEQ multiplex PCR; TCRdb's version includes in-frame clones alone and lacks a portion of them. Of about 130,000 clones in the sample, about 80% were seen once. The sample taken for sequencing was PBMCs. The source is a woman aged 50 to 60 in good health and CMV-seronegative.

This clone was counted only a few times. V and J are TRBV6-1 and TRBJ2-3; the match to TRBD2 covers 10 bases. The CDR3 loop spans 13 amino acids. Looked up from germline, CDR1 is MNHNS and CDR2 is SASEGT. The V gene end was trimmed by 9 bases and the J gene end by 1 base; junction bases not matched to a gene: 1. The CDR3 here is CASLAGGTDTQYF. The CDR3 DNA sequence: TGTGCCAGTCTAGCGGGGGGCACAGATACGCAGTATTTT.

The rearrangement joins TRBV6-5 to TRBJ1-1; D is possibly TRBD1 (5 bases). CDR1 MNHEY and CDR2 SVGAGI come from the germline V gene. The CDR3 is 15 amino acids. V lost 5 bases, J lost 11 bases, and 24 bases lay in between. CDR3 amino acids: CASSPQGLPSWGAFF. The CDR3 DNA reads as TGTGCCAGCAGTCCTCAAGGCTTGCCGTCCTGGGGCGCTTTCTTT.

This chain links TRBV29-1 with TRBJ2-1; 11 bases fit TRBD2. In germline, CDR1 is SQVTM, CDR2 ANQGSEA. V lost 2 bases to trimming and J lost 12 bases; unmatched junction nucleotides: 21. This CDR3 comprises 18 residues. In nucleotides, the CDR3 is TGCAGCGTTGAACCCCGCGGGGACCCGGGACTAGCGGATAGGGGGCAGTTCTTC. It yields the protein CSVEPRGDPGLADRGQFF.

CDR3 in amino acids: CASSGGGTEAFF. CDR3 DNA: TGTGCCAGCTCGGGTGGAGGCACTGAAGCTTTCTTT. The J gene is TRBJ1-1, the V gene TRBV18; D remains unclear. Germline CDR1 and CDR2: KGHSH and LQKENI. Trimming shortened V by 6 bases and J by 4 bases, and 9 bases separated the two germline ends. This CDR3 has 12 amino acids.

This clone showed up just a few times. The J gene is TRBJ2-1, the V gene TRBV20-1; D gene uncertain. V was shortened by 5 bases and J by 7 bases, with 9 bases between the two germline ends. CDR1 is DFQATT, CDR2 SNEGSKA, per germline (reference sequence). CDR3 size: 11 residues. CDR3 DNA sequence: TGCAGTGCTCGAAAGCTGAATGAGCAGTTCTTC. Encoded protein: CSARKLNEQFF.

CDR3 sequence reads: CSARDRGEQYF. CDR3 nucleotides: TGCAGTGCTAGAGATCGGGGGGAGCAGTACTTC. This chain uses TRBV20-1 with TRBJ2-7; perhaps TRBD2 as D (6 bases). The germline V gene encodes CDR1 DFQATT and CDR2 SNEGSKA (reference sequence). The CDR3 sequence is 11 residues long. V was clipped by 0 bases and J by 7 bases, with 7 bases between them.

This clone was counted only a few times. The gene calls are TRBV9 and TRBJ2-7; the match to TRBD2 covers 7 bases. V shed 2 bases, J shed 7 bases, and the junction held 9 bases outside the gene matches. Germline V gene data show CDR1 as SGDLS and CDR2 as YYNGEE. CDR3 size: 14 residues. In nucleotides, the CDR3 is TGTGCCAGCAGCGTTTCAGGGAGGACTAGGGAGCAGTACTTC. It encodes CASSVSGRTREQYF.

The sample holds a few counts of this clone. The chain joins TRBV6-5 to TRBJ1-5; TRBD1 might be the D (6 bases). V was shortened by 6 bases and J by 2 bases, with 14 bases between the two germline ends. This CDR3 has 15 residues. Germline V gene data show CDR1 as MNHEY and CDR2 as SVGAGI. The DNA for the CDR3 is TGTGCCAGCAGCCGGGCCAGGGGTGGCAATCAGCCCCAGCATTTT. Translated, it gives CASSRARGGNQPQHF.

Comments on this clone: Other DNA variants within this sample encode the same CDR3. The rearrangement links TRBV30 to TRBJ2-5; no firm D call. V lost 4 bases and J lost 3, with 6 bases in between. The CDR3 consists of 11 residues. Germline V gives CDR1 GTSNPN, CDR2 SVGIG (reference sequence). The CDR3 protein is CAWTGKETQYF. CDR3 bases: TGTGCCTGGACAGGAAAAGAGACCCAGTACTTC.

This chain joins TRBV12-5 and TRBJ1-1; TRBD1 aligns across 7 bases. From germline, CDR1 is LGHNT and CDR2 FRNRAP. The V and J ends lost 7 bases and 3 bases, in that order; junction bases with no gene match: 14. This CDR3 has 16 amino acids. CDR3 in DNA: TGTGCTAGTGCCACGGTAGTCCCCAGGGGGGACACTGAAGCTTTCTTT. It translates to CASATVVPRGDTEAFF.

This chain links TRBV4-1 with TRBJ2-4; the D gene is possibly TRBD1 (5 bases). This CDR3 contains 17 residues. V lost 1 base, J lost 1 base, and 14 bases lay in between. From germline, CDR1 is MGHRA and CDR2 YSYEKL. The CDR3 DNA reads as TGCGCCAGCAGCCAAGTTTTGGGGCTGGCGGCCAAAAACATTCAGTACTTC. This sequence encodes CASSQVLGLAAKNIQYF.

This clone was seen a few times. The V gene is TRBV6-5, the J gene TRBJ2-1; 7 nucleotides agree with TRBD2. Germline V gives CDR1 MNHEY, CDR2 SVGAGI. The CDR3 totals 14 residues. With V trimmed by 4 bases and J by 6 bases, 6 bases remained unmatched. The CDR3 region is CASSWGGGTNEQFF. In DNA form, the CDR3 reads TGTGCCAGCAGTTGGGGCGGGGGTACCAATGAGCAGTTCTTC.

The gene calls are TRBV5-1 and TRBJ1-1, with D possibly TRBD1 on 5 matching bases. This CDR3 contains 13 residues. Germline lookup yields CDR1 SGHRS and CDR2 YFSETQ. V lost 7 bases and J lost 2, with 12 bases in between. CDR3 bases: TGCGCCAGCGGGGGGGGAGGAAACACTGAAGCTTTCTTT. Encoded protein: CASGGGGNTEAFF.

This chain links TRBV6-4 with TRBJ2-1, with 7 positions matching TRBD1. The CDR3 is 15 residues long. After removal of 6 bases from V and 8 bases from J, the junction contained 13 bases not matched to a gene. Germline V CDR1 and CDR2: MRHNA, SNTAGT. Here the CDR3 DNA reads TGTGCCAGCAGGCAGACAGGGTTCTCCGGGGATGAGCAGTTCTTC. Translation: CASRQTGFSGDEQFF.

Written as DNA, the CDR3 is TGTGCCAGCAGTGTTTCGGACAGGGAGAATCAGCCCCAGCATTTT. Amino acid sequence: CASSVSDRENQPQHF. The V gene is TRBV2, the J gene TRBJ1-5; 8 bases agree with TRBD1. Germline V gene data show CDR1 as SNHLY and CDR2 as FYNNEI. J was trimmed by 4 bases and V by 4 bases; bases with no gene match: 6. The CDR3 covers 15 residues.

This chain links TRBV19 with TRBJ2-3; 10 bases line up with TRBD1. Looked up from germline, CDR1 is LNHDA and CDR2 is SQIVND (reference sequence). Trimming at V came to 5 bases and at J to 3 bases, leaving 11 bases not matched to a gene. This CDR3 contains 17 residues. The CDR3 loop reads CASSSPGQGPSTDTQYF. In nucleotides, the CDR3 is TGTGCCAGTAGTTCCCCGGGACAGGGGCCTAGTACAGATACGCAGTATTTT.

This clone was picked up one time. Other DNA sequences in the sample encode the same CDR3. V gene TRBV29-1 combines with J gene TRBJ2-1; 7 bases map to TRBD2. The V gene's germline CDR1 is SQVTM and CDR2 ANQGSEA. The length of the CDR3 is 13 residues. The V segment lost 4 bases and the J segment 0 bases; nucleotides outside the gene matches: 0. The CDR3 spells CSVGGSSYNEQFF. CDR3 coding DNA: TGCAGCGTTGGCGGGAGCTCCTACAATGAGCAGTTCTTC.

The chain joins TRBV7-2 to TRBJ1-3; maybe TRBD1 (6 bases). Trimming pared 5 bases from V and 4 bases from J, leaving 18 bases between. This CDR3 spans 16 amino acids. Germline-derived CDR1 and CDR2 are SGHTA and FQGNSA. CDR3 sequence (DNA): TGTGCCAGCAGCCTTAGGGGGTCGCCTAGCGGAAACACCATATATTTT. The encoded protein is CASSLRGSPSGNTIYF.